This entry lists 5 T cell receptor beta chains sequenced from one sample in a study of T cell responses to AZD1222 COVID-19 vaccine. Sequencing used immunoSEQ multiplex PCR; TCRdb keeps in-frame clones, though not all of them. The table includes tens of thousands of clones, approximately 85% detected once. The specimen was peripheral blood, collected on day 0 of AZD1222 vaccination. The receptors originated from an adult in good health.

This rearrangement joins TRBV11-2 to TRBJ1-1; D not certain. CDR3 size: 14 residues. Deletions cut 2 bases from V and 4 bases from J, with 11 bases between. The germline CDR1 and CDR2 sequences are SGHAT and FQNNGV. The CDR3 loop reads CASSLSAGITEAFF. The DNA for the CDR3 is TGTGCCAGCAGCTTATCTGCCGGGATCACTGAAGCTTTCTTT.

The CDR3 nucleotides read TGTGCCAGCAGCGTCGGACAGATAGAGACCCAGTACTTC. It translates to CASSVGQIETQYF. V usage is TRBV9 and J usage is TRBJ2-5; D perhaps matches TRBD1 (6 bases). This CDR3 spans 13 amino acids. Trimming stripped 2 bases from V and 4 bases from J, with 9 bases between. Germline V gene sequence: CDR1 SGDLS, CDR2 YYNGEE.

The chain has TRBV7-2 and TRBJ2-7; 11 bases fit TRBD1. Germline V gene sequence: CDR1 SGHTA, CDR2 FQGNSA. The junction had 10 bases not matched to a gene; V was cut back by 0 bases and J by 6 bases. This CDR3 is built from 17 residues. CDR3 in amino acids: CASSLAPQDRGRSEQYF. CDR3 DNA sequence: TGTGCCAGCAGCTTAGCGCCCCAGGACAGGGGGCGAAGCGAGCAGTACTTC.

The chain employs TRBV2 and TRBJ1-4; weak D call: TRBD1 (5 bases). From germline, CDR1 is SNHLY and CDR2 FYNNEI. V lost 6 bases to trimming and J lost 4 bases, with 15 bases between them. The CDR3 spans 15 residues. DNA of the CDR3: TGTGCCAGCAGCCGAACGGGGGAAGGTAATGAAAAACTGTTTTTT. Translation: CASSRTGEGNEKLFF.

The V call is TRBV18, the J call TRBJ1-1; D remains unclear. The germline CDR1 and CDR2 sequences are KGHSH and LQKENI. The CDR3 loop spans 14 amino acids. V gave up 0 bases and J gave up 2 bases, with 7 bases separating them. This chain's CDR3 is CASSPPSINTEAFF. The CDR3 coding sequence is TGTGCCAGCTCACCACCGTCGATTAACACTGAAGCTTTCTTT.